The clone carrying this T cell receptor (beta chain) came up a few times. Its matching antigen is unknown. Template-switching 5'RACE yielded the TCR cDNA; a universal primer site and UMIs were added in the process. TCRdb ran MiXCR on the 5' RACE reads and lists one entry per CDR3 protein. The data hold around 500,000 distinct CDR3 sequences, with 21% observed a single time. The CDR3 covers 13 residues. The germline CDR1 and CDR2 sequences are SGHRS and YFSETQ. V lost 2 bases, J lost 3 bases, and 7 bases lay in between. The data were obtained in a study of T cells after yellow fever vaccination. Findings of the study overall: The study re-detected most primary-vaccination clones after the booster (roughly 96% CD4, roughly 88% CD8). Researchers report a weaker secondary response that nonetheless peaked faster, day 5 versus 15.

The V and J genes are TRBV5-1 and TRBJ2-3; D unresolved. The sequences come from PBMCs, collected less than 25 days after the first yellow fever vaccination. The receptor's source is a man younger than 35 who received the YFV17D yellow fever vaccine. This CDR3 is CASSFLETDTQYF. The DNA of the CDR3 is TGCGCCAGCAGCTTCTTGGAGACAGATACGCAGTATTTT.